The 16 T cell receptor beta chains below were found in one sample sequenced in a study of cytomegalovirus exposure and HLA in healthy donors. Method: immunoSEQ multiplex PCR; TCRdb's copy keeps in-frame clones and lacks some. The data contain 45,000 to 55,000 clones, 88% of them singletons. Sequencing input: PBMCs. Every receptor here comes from a woman aged 25 to 39 in good health and CMV-seronegative.

CDR3 bases: TGTGCCAGCAGCTTCCAGCGTAGCACAGATACGCAGTATTTT. Its translation: CASSFQRSTDTQYF. V usage is TRBV5-4 and J usage is TRBJ2-3; the D is unclear. In germline, CDR1 is SGHNT, CDR2 YYREEE (reference sequence). CDR3 length: 14 amino acids. Trimming left V 2 bases short and J 0 bases short, with 7 bases between.

The rearrangement joins TRBV28 to TRBJ2-7; TRBD1 aligns across 7 bases. V shed 5 bases and J 4 bases; nucleotides not matched to a gene: 8. The CDR3 spans 14 residues. Germline V gene sequence: CDR1 MDHEN, CDR2 SYDVKM. The CDR3 region has the DNA TGTGCCAGCAGTACAGGGGTTAGGAAGTACGAGCAGTACTTC. This codes for CASSTGVRKYEQYF.

The gene calls are TRBV19 and TRBJ2-7, with 10 bases identical to TRBD2. Germline CDR1 reads LNHDA; CDR2 reads SQIVND (reference sequence). The CDR3 is made up of 14 amino acids. Trimming cost V 4 bases and J 3 bases; bases outside gene matches: 3. This chain's CDR3 is CASSTSGRIYEQYF. Written as DNA, the CDR3 is TGTGCCAGTAGTACTAGCGGGAGAATCTACGAGCAGTACTTC.

The chain links TRBV5-1 to TRBJ1-2, with 8 bases fitting TRBD1. Per germline, CDR1 SGHRS and CDR2 YFSETQ. V shed 5 bases, J shed 5 bases, and the junction held 8 bases outside the gene matches. The CDR3 spans 14 residues. The chain's CDR3 is CASRQGGPEYGYTF. The CDR3 coding sequence is TGCGCCAGCAGACAGGGGGGCCCCGAATATGGCTACACCTTC.

The chain links TRBV28 to TRBJ1-2; TRBD1 matches 8 bases. The V gene's germline CDR1 is MDHEN and CDR2 SYDVKM. Trimming at V came to 4 bases and at J to 4 bases, leaving 11 bases not matched to a gene. This CDR3 comprises 16 residues. This chain's CDR3 is CASSSSSGQGSYGYTF. In DNA form, the CDR3 reads TGTGCCAGCAGTTCCTCGTCCGGACAGGGCAGCTATGGCTACACCTTC.

The rearrangement uses TRBV5-4 and TRBJ2-7; 8 bases map to TRBD1. V lost 4 bases to trimming and J lost 6 bases; unmatched junction nucleotides: 9. The CDR3 has 14 residues. Germline lookup yields CDR1 SGHNT and CDR2 YYREEE (reference sequence). CDR3 coding DNA: TGTGCCAGCAGCACCCAGGGGGCTAGTTCCGAGCAGTACTTC. Translated: CASSTQGASSEQYF.

This clone was picked up one time. The chain couples TRBV6-6 to TRBJ2-5, with 8 bases fitting TRBD1. V was pared by 6 bases and J by 4 bases, with 7 bases of the junction left unmatched. The CDR3 is made up of 14 amino acids. Germline lookup yields CDR1 MNHNY and CDR2 SVGAGI (reference sequence). CDR3 in DNA: TGTGCCAGCAGCCCAGGACAGGGCGGAGAGACCCAGTACTTC. Translated: CASSPGQGGETQYF.

The gene calls are TRBV15 and TRBJ1-1, with TRBD1 matching 12 bases. The CDR3 covers 15 residues. The V gene end was trimmed by 5 bases and the J gene end by 5 bases; junction bases not matched to a gene: 6. Germline loops: CDR1 LNHNV, CDR2 YYDKDF (reference sequence). CDR3 region: CATSRGTGGNTEAFF. CDR3 sequence (DNA): TGTGCCACCAGCCGGGGGACAGGGGGCAATACTGAAGCTTTCTTT.

This clone was counted once. The chain links TRBV7-3 to TRBJ1-2; 8 positions match TRBD1. V shed 6 bases, J shed 3 bases, and the junction held 12 bases outside the gene matches. The germline CDR1 and CDR2 sequences are SGHTA and FQGTGA. The CDR3 covers 16 residues. As DNA, the CDR3 is TGTGCCAGCAGGCGAACGGACAGGGTTCGGGACTATGGCTACACCTTC. Its protein is CASRRTDRVRDYGYTF.

This chain uses TRBV5-1 with TRBJ2-7, with D possibly matching TRBD2 (5 bases). The germline V gene has CDR1 SGHRS and CDR2 YFSETQ. Trimming left V 4 bases short and J 2 bases short, with 13 bases between. The CDR3 spans 14 residues. CDR3 amino acids: CASSTGNTPYEQYF. Written as DNA, the CDR3 is TGCGCCAGCAGCACGGGGAACACTCCCTACGAGCAGTACTTC.

The DNA for the CDR3 is TGTGCCAGCAGCATGGACAGCCTCGCCTACAATGAGCAGTTCTTC. Translated, it gives CASSMDSLAYNEQFF. The V and J genes are TRBV5-4 and TRBJ2-1; TRBD1 is a possible D gene (6 bases). CDR1 is SGHNT, CDR2 YYREEE, per germline (reference sequence). The CDR3 runs to 15 residues. The V end was cut by 4 bases, the J end by 2 bases, with 13 bases between.

The chain joins TRBV9 to TRBJ2-1; D may be TRBD2 (6 bases). The CDR3 covers 16 residues. CDR1 SGDLS and CDR2 YYNGEE come from the germline V gene. V was clipped by 3 bases and J by 6 bases, with 19 bases between them. The CDR3 DNA reads as TGTGCCAGCAGCGAAGGAGGGAGTTGGGGACCCAATGAGCAGTTCTTC. It translates to CASSEGGSWGPNEQFF.

CDR3 protein: CASRLLLSGSYEQYF. The CDR3 DNA sequence: TGTGCCAGCAGGCTTCTTCTCAGCGGGAGCTACGAGCAGTACTTC. The V and J genes are TRBV6-5 and TRBJ2-7, with TRBD2 identical over 8 bases. This CDR3 is built from 15 residues. Per germline, CDR1 MNHEY and CDR2 SVGAGI. J gave up 3 bases and V 6 bases, and 10 bases lay outside the gene matches.

This clone was observed many times. V gene TRBV6-5 combines with J gene TRBJ2-7, with 13 bases matching TRBD2. Germline loops: CDR1 MNHEY, CDR2 SVGAGI. CDR3 length equals 16 residues. Germline trimming cut 2 bases from V and 6 bases from J; bases unmatched to any gene: 7. Here the CDR3 reads CASSYSPRLAGGEQYF. The CDR3 DNA sequence: TGTGCCAGCAGTTACAGTCCAAGACTAGCGGGAGGCGAGCAGTACTTC.

The V gene is TRBV9, the J gene TRBJ1-2, with 8 nucleotides matching TRBD1. The germline V gene encodes CDR1 SGDLS and CDR2 YYNGEE. Unmatched junction bases numbered 7, after V lost 0 bases and J lost 6 bases. The CDR3 is 15 amino acids. Here the CDR3 reads CASSVASAGGDGYTF. The CDR3 region has the DNA TGTGCCAGCAGCGTAGCGTCGGCAGGGGGCGATGGCTACACCTTC.

This clone appeared once. The chain joins TRBV7-2 to TRBJ1-5; D is uncertain. V was cut by 1 base and J by 7 bases, with 11 bases left in between. The CDR3 contains 14 residues. Germline values: CDR1 SGHTA, CDR2 FQGNSA. The chain's CDR3 is CASSLVMTGQPQHF. DNA of the CDR3: TGTGCCAGCAGCTTAGTCATGACTGGCCAGCCCCAGCATTTT.